The 10 T cell receptor beta chains reported below all come from one sample, sequenced in a study of cytomegalovirus exposure and HLA in healthy donors (dated by TCRdb to 2015 to 2018). Library generation was performed with the immunoSEQ multiplex PCR assay. What TCRdb holds here is the immuneACCESS table cut down to in-frame rearrangements. Part of the clones is not present; checked against another copy, under half of the missing clones reflect an unresolved V gene, and the others are unexplained. The sample includes around 160,000 clones, with roughly 80% observed a single time. The leading ten clones occupy about a tenth of the sample. The specimen sequenced was PBMCs. The receptors here all came from a man aged 30 to 45 in good health and CMV-seropositive.

CDR3: CAISGQLNTGELFF. In DNA, the CDR3 is TGTGCCATCTCGGGACAGCTGAACACCGGGGAGCTGTTTTTT. The chain couples TRBV7-9 to TRBJ2-2; TRBD1 matches 7 bases. After removal of 10 bases from V and 1 base from J, the junction contained 6 bases not matched to a gene. The CDR3 is 14 residues long. Looked up from germline, CDR1 is SEHNR and CDR2 is FQNEAQ (reference sequence).

CDR3 residues: CASSLGGLADLSYEQYF. CDR3 DNA: TGCGCCAGCAGCTTGGGGGGCCTAGCGGACCTCTCCTACGAGCAGTACTTC. The rearrangement links TRBV5-1 to TRBJ2-7; 7 nucleotides match TRBD2. Trimming at V came to 0 bases and at J to 0 bases, leaving 9 bases not matched to a gene. The CDR3 consists of 17 residues. Germline-derived CDR1 and CDR2 are SGHRS and YFSETQ.

This clone was seen a single time. The chain has TRBV2 and TRBJ2-2; 11 bases are shared with TRBD2. V was clipped by 7 bases and J by 7 bases; unmatched bases: 8. In germline, CDR1 is SNHLY, CDR2 FYNNEI. The CDR3 length is 15 residues. CDR3 sequence (DNA): TGTGCCAGCATGCGAACTAGCGGGGGTAGCGGGGAGCTGTTTTTT. Protein product: CASMRTSGGSGELFF.

The chain uses TRBV6-1 and TRBJ2-6, with D possibly TRBD1 on 6 matching bases. This CDR3 is built from 19 residues. Per germline, CDR1 MNHNS and CDR2 SASEGT. The V gene lost 4 bases and the J gene lost 4 bases, with 23 bases spanning the gap. The CDR3, as DNA: TGTGCCAGCAGTGCCGTCACAGGGTCCTCTTCGTGGGGGGCCAACGTCCTGACTTTC. This sequence encodes CASSAVTGSSSWGANVLTF.

The chain uses TRBV9 and TRBJ2-7; 10 nucleotides line up with TRBD1. Trimming removed 4 bases from V and 5 bases from J; junction bases left unmatched: 3. CDR1 is SGDLS and CDR2 is YYNGEE in the germline V gene. CDR3 length: 13 amino acids. This chain's CDR3 is CASSIGTGDEQYF. Here the CDR3 DNA reads TGTGCCAGCAGCATTGGGACAGGGGACGAGCAGTACTTC.

The chain links TRBV30 to TRBJ2-1; TRBD2 is a possible D gene (6 bases). Trimming stripped 0 bases from V and 9 bases from J, with 9 bases between. The CDR3 is made up of 12 amino acids. From germline, CDR1 is GTSNPN and CDR2 SVGIG (reference sequence). The CDR3: CAWSVEGLEQFF. The CDR3 nucleotides are TGTGCCTGGAGTGTAGAGGGACTTGAGCAGTTCTTC.

The V and J genes are TRBV29-1 and TRBJ2-7, with 8 bases matching TRBD1. The CDR3 runs to 13 residues. Per germline, CDR1 SQVTM and CDR2 ANQGSEA. Germline trimming cut 6 bases from V and 2 bases from J; bases unmatched to any gene: 6. The CDR3 bases are TGCAGCGTAACAAGGACAGGGACCTACGAGCAGTACTTC. Translation: CSVTRTGTYEQYF.

V is TRBV12-5 and J is TRBJ2-1; no definite D call. The V end was cut by 1 base, the J end by 3 bases, with 7 bases between. This CDR3 has 14 residues. Per germline, CDR1 LGHNT and CDR2 FRNRAP. The CDR3, as DNA: TGTGCTAGTGGTTTGGAACACCTCTACAATGAGCAGTTCTTC. Its protein product is CASGLEHLYNEQFF.

The chain carries TRBV28 and TRBJ2-2, with 9 bases identical to TRBD1. Germline assignment: CDR1 MDHEN and CDR2 SYDVKM. V lost 5 bases and J lost 4; bases outside the gene matches: 2. The CDR3 length is 14 residues. In DNA form, the CDR3 reads TGTGCCAGCAGTCGGGACAGGGCCACCGGGGAGCTGTTTTTT. This translates into CASSRDRATGELFF.

This clone showed up just a few times. J is TRBJ1-1 and V is TRBV5-6, with 8 nucleotides matching TRBD1. Looked up from germline, CDR1 is SGHDT and CDR2 is YYEEEE. The junction had 10 bases not matched to a gene; V was cut back by 4 bases and J by 5 bases. The CDR3 runs to 15 residues. The CDR3 loop reads CASSPGGGVGTEAFF. The CDR3 region has the DNA TGTGCCAGCAGCCCAGGGGGCGGGGTAGGGACTGAAGCTTTCTTT.